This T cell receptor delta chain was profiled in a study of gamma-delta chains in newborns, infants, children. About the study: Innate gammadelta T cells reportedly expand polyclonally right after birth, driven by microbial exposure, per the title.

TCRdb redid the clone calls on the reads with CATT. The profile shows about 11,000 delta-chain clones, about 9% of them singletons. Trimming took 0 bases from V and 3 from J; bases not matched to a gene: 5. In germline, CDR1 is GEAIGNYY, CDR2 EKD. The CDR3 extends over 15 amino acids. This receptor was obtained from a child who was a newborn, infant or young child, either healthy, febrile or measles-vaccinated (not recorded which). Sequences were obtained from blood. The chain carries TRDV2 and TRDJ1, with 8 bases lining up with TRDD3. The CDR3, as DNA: TGTGCCTGTGACACCCGGGATACGTTCGCCGATAAACTCATCTTT. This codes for CACDTRDTFADKLIF.